This TCR beta chain was found in a study of blood T cell repertoires in COVID-19 (dated by TCRdb to 2018 to 2020). As for the study more broadly: The collaborator samples originated in the United States, Italy and Spain and spanned the acute and convalescent phases of COVID-19. The prospective study material was composed of cDNA or gDNA derived from T cells, B-cell-depleted T cells, or PBMCs. Deeply sampled blood TCRbeta repertoires from subjects exposed to, actively infected with, or recovered from COVID-19 were included in the dataset. The repertoires were released in a freely available public database intended as a resource for research on the immune response to SARS-CoV-2. Samples came from the ongoing ImmuneRACE study (first 160 participants) plus 1,254 subjects from 6 global collaborators. The sample metadata nearly always contained a de-identified subject ID, COVID-19 status, age in years and sex. Where HLA class I and class II types were available, the types were taken from metadata supplied by the sample provider, not from assay-based typing. General study outcomes and caveats: The quantity of clinical and demographic metadata differed by source and by participant and was supplied without curation.

Another Seattle source contributed samples from volunteer blood donors who had recovered from COVID-19. Collaborating institutions collected whole blood in K2EDTA tubes following their own protocols. For TCRbeta analysis, collaborator samples were shipped as frozen whole blood, as isolated PBMCs, or as DNA extracted from either sample type. TCRbeta CDR3 regions were amplified from genomic DNA by means of the immunoSEQ Assay, a bias-controlled multiplex PCR. Concerning the study's data processing: Within the assay, amplification of reference gene primers was used to estimate how many nucleated cells each sample contained. To quantify the absolute abundance of each unique TCRbeta CDR3 rearrangement, sequence reads were collapsed and filtered. Productive Simpson clonality was computed per sample as the square root of Simpson's diversity index over productive rearrangements. TCRdb stores this immuneACCESS table with in-frame sequences only. Part of the clones is absent; in the studies checked, under half of the shortfall reflects unresolved V genes, and no reason is known for the rest. The V and J calls and clone size were taken over from that table, and D and trimming were inferred from the DNA. Here the sample has 150,000 or so clones; roughly 88% occur a single time. The ten largest clones add up to approximately 1.3% of the sample.

Via the germline V gene, CDR1 is SGHDN and CDR2 FVKESK. Spanning cysteine to phenylalanine, the CDR3 consists of 17 amino acids. Only CDR3 DNA is held: 51 bases, read in frame from base 1. V loses 1 base, J loses 5 bases, and the germline ends lie 17 bases apart. For this clone: The specificity of this receptor is unknown. Base qualities are not recorded, but no much larger clone differs from it by a single base.

The receptor chain draws on TRBV14 and TRBJ1-4, and TRBD1 may be the D gene, going by 6 matching bases. The TCR originated in a man in his sixties who had recovered from COVID-19. The sequenced sample was peripheral blood. The base sequence is TGTGCCAGCAGCCAAGCCCCCACGGGGGGCGAGAATGAAAAACTGTTTTTT. This encodes CASSQAPTGGENEKLFF.